A single sample gave rise to the 9 T cell receptor beta chains below, sequenced in a study of blood T cells in healthy people across ages. Primers used in a second PCR of roughly 6 to 11 cycles were a sample-barcoded 5' primer and a J-beta primer mix. TCRdb analysed the 5' RACE reads with MiXCR anew, one entry per CDR3 protein. The data show some 1,500,000 distinct CDR3 sequences, with around 40% seen just once and about 4% held by the top ten. Source material: blood. The receptors were gathered from a woman aged 18-29 years in good health.

This clonotype showed up just a few times. The V call is TRBV14, the J call TRBJ1-2; the match to TRBD1 covers 7 bases. The V segment lost 0 bases and the J segment 4 bases; nucleotides outside the gene matches: 5. Germline loops: CDR1 SGHDN, CDR2 FVKESK. CDR3 length equals 15 residues. The CDR3 nucleotides are TGTGCCAGCAGCCAAGAACACGGGACAGCCTATGGCTACACCTTC. As protein: CASSQEHGTAYGYTF.

This clonotype was observed a handful of times. This chain connects TRBV7-9 to TRBJ1-2; D remains ambiguous. CDR3 length: 14 residues. Trimming cost V 6 bases and J 1 base, with 12 bases left between them. The germline CDR1 and CDR2 sequences are SEHNR and FQNEAQ (reference sequence). This chain's CDR3 is CASSRLRDNYGYTF. DNA for the CDR3: TGTGCCAGCAGTCGATTACGGGATAACTATGGCTACACCTTC.

In its sample, this clonotype was seen a few times. In DNA form, the CDR3 reads TGCAGTGCTAGAGATCAGTTAGGGAGTCAGCCCCAGCATTTT. It translates to CSARDQLGSQPQHF. The chain employs TRBV20-1 and TRBJ1-5; D is unclear. The CDR3 runs 14 residues. Germline loops: CDR1 DFQATT, CDR2 SNEGSKA (reference sequence). V lost 0 bases and J lost 6, with 12 bases in between.

The sample holds a few counts of this clonotype. CDR3 in DNA: TGTGCCAGCAGCTTCGACAGGGGTGAGCAGTTCTTC. Translated, it gives CASSFDRGEQFF. The rearrangement joins TRBV9 to TRBJ2-1; TRBD1 agrees at 8 bases. V shed 4 bases, J shed 9 bases, and the junction held 3 bases outside the gene matches. CDR1 SGDLS and CDR2 YYNGEE come from the germline V gene. The CDR3 covers 12 residues.

The rearrangement uses TRBV20-1 and TRBJ2-1; 8 bases match TRBD2. The germline V gene encodes CDR1 DFQATT and CDR2 SNEGSKA (reference sequence). The trim removed 3 bases at V and 1 base at J, leaving 17 bases unmatched. The CDR3 consists of 19 residues. The CDR3 DNA follows: TGCAGTGCTAGGGGAAAACTAGCGGCGCGTCACACTTCCTACAATGAGCAGTTCTTC. It is translated as CSARGKLAARHTSYNEQFF.

In its sample, this clonotype was seen a few times. The chain joins TRBV6-5 to TRBJ2-7; TRBD2 might be the D (5 bases). Germline V lookup: CDR1 MNHEY, CDR2 SVGAGI. There are 16 residues in the CDR3. With 0 bases removed from V and 5 bases from J, the gap between germline ends came to 17 bases. Here the CDR3 DNA reads TGTGCCAGCAGTTACTCGAATCGTCCTTCGCGGGACGAGCAGTACTTC. Its protein product is CASSYSNRPSRDEQYF.

This chain links TRBV4-1 with TRBJ2-1; the D call may be TRBD1 or TRBD2 (5 bases each). The germline V gene has CDR1 MGHRA and CDR2 YSYEKL. The CDR3 sequence is 16 residues long. V lost 2 bases to trimming and J lost 2 bases, with 13 bases between them. DNA of the CDR3: TGCGCCAGCAGCCAACCAGTCCGGGGCCCCTACAATGAGCAGTTCTTC. This sequence encodes CASSQPVRGPYNEQFF.

The chain links TRBV15 to TRBJ1-1; tentative D call: TRBD1 (6 bases). The CDR3 runs to 14 residues. Germline V gene data show CDR1 as LNHNV and CDR2 as YYDKDF (reference sequence). Trimming shortened V by 5 bases and J by 3 bases, and 13 bases separated the two germline ends. The CDR3 sequence is CATSGRGPDTEAFF. The CDR3 DNA is TGTGCCACCAGCGGTCGGGGGCCCGACACTGAAGCTTTCTTT.

This chain connects TRBV27 to TRBJ2-4; 8 nucleotides line up with TRBD2. The last part of the DNA fits TRBJ2-7 better; the J call may be wrong. Germline V gene data show CDR1 as MNHEY and CDR2 as SMNVEV (reference sequence). The CDR3 consists of 14 residues. In DNA, the CDR3 is TGTGCCAGCAGGAGGTCGGGGGGGTTTTACGAGCAGTACTTC. Translated, it gives CASRRSGGFYEQYF.